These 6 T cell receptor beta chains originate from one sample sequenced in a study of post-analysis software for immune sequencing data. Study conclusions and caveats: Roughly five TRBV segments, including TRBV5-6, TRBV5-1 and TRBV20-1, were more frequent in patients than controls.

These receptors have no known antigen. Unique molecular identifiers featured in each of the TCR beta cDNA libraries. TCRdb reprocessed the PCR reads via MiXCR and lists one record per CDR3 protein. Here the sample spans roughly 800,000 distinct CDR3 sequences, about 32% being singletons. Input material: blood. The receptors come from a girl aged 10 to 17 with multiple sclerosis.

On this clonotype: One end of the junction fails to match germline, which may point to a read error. CDR3 nucleotide sequence: TGTGCCAGCAGCGTAGTTCAGGGTGGGAACACTGAGGCTTTCTTT. Translation: CASSVVQGGNTEAFF. The chain joins TRBV9 to TRBJ1-1, with D perhaps TRBD1 (5 bases). The CDR3 contains 15 residues. Germline V gives CDR1 SGDLS, CDR2 YYNGEE.

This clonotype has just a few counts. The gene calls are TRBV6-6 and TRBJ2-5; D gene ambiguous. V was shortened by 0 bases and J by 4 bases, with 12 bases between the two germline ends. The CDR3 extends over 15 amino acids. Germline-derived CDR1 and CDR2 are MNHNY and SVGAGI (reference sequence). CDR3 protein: CASSYSRSRTETQYF. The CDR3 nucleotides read TGTGCCAGCAGTTACTCGAGATCCAGAACAGAGACCCAGTACTTC.

In nucleotides, the CDR3 is TGTGCCAGCAGCGTAGAGGGCAGCACCAATCAGCCCCAGCATTTT. This gives the protein CASSVEGSTNQPQHF. This chain joins TRBV9 and TRBJ1-5; the D is unclear. Trimming took off 0 bases at V and 3 bases at J, with 10 bases between the two ends. The CDR3 runs 15 residues. Germline-derived CDR1 and CDR2 are SGDLS and YYNGEE.

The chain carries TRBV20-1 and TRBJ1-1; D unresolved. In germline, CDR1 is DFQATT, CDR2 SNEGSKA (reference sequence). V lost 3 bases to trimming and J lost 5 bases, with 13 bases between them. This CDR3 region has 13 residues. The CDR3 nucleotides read TGCAGTGCTAGTATGCCGCTAGGGACTGAAGCTTTCTTT. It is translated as CSASMPLGTEAFF.

The CDR3 is CSARDWDSYEQYF. The CDR3 DNA is TGCAGTGCTAGAGATTGGGACAGCTACGAGCAGTACTTC. The rearrangement uses TRBV20-1 and TRBJ2-7, with 7 positions matching TRBD1. This CDR3 has 13 amino acids. The germline V gene has CDR1 DFQATT and CDR2 SNEGSKA (reference sequence). Losses at the gene ends were 0 bases for V and 3 bases for J; bases not matched to a gene: 2.

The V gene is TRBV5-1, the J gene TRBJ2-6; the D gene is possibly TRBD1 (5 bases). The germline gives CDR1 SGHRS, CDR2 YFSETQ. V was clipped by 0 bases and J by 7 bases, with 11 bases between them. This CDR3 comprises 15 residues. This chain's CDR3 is CASSLDAQEANVLTF. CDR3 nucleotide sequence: TGCGCCAGCAGCTTGGATGCACAGGAAGCCAACGTCCTGACTTTC.